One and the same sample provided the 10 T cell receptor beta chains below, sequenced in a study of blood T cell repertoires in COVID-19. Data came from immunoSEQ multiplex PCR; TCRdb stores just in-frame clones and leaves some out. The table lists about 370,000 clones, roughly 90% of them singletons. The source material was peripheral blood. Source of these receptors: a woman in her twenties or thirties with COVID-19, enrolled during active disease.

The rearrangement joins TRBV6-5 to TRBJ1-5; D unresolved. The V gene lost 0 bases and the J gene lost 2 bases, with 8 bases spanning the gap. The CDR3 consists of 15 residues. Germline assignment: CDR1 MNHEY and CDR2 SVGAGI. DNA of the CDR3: TGTGCCAGCAGTTACTCATACGGGGGCAATCAGCCCCAGCATTTT. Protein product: CASSYSYGGNQPQHF.

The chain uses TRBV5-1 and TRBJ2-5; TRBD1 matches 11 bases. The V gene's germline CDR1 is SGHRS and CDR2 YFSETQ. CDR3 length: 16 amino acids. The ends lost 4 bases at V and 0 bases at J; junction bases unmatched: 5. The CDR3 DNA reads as TGCGCCAGCAGCCCGGGACAGGGGGGTAACCAAGAGACCCAGTACTTC. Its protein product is CASSPGQGGNQETQYF.

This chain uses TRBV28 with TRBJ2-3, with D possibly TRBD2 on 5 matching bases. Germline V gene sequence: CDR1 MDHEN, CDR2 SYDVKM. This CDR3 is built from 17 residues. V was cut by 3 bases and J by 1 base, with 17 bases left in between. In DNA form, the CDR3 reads TGTGCCAGCAGTTTTGCTAGCCGACGGGTGGGCACAGATACGCAGTATTTT. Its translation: CASSFASRRVGTDTQYF.

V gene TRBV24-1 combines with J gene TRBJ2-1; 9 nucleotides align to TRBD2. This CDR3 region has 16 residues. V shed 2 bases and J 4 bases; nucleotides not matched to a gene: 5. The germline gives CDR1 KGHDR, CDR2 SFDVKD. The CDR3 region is CATSDSGRGGYNEQFF. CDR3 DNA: TGTGCCACCAGTGATTCTGGGCGGGGGGGATACAATGAGCAGTTCTTC.

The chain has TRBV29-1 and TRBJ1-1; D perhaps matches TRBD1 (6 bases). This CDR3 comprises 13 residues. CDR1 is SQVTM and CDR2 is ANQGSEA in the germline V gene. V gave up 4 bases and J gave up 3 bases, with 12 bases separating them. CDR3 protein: CSVVDRIDTEAFF. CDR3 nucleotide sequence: TGCAGCGTTGTTGACAGGATAGACACTGAAGCTTTCTTT.

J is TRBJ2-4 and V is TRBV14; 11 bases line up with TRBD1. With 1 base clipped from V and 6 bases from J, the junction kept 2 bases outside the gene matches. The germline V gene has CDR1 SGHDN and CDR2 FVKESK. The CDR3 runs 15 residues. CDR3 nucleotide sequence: TGTGCCAGCAGCCAAGGCGGGACAGGGGGAAACATTCAGTACTTC. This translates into CASSQGGTGGNIQYF.

CDR3 sequence reads: CATPEDRGQCLYSNQPQHF. Written as DNA, the CDR3 is TGTGCCACCCCGGAGGACAGGGGGCAATGTCTATATAGCAATCAGCCCCAGCATTTT. The chain is built from TRBV27 and TRBJ1-5; TRBD1 agrees at 11 bases. Germline CDR1 MNHEY, CDR2 SMNVEV (reference sequence). The V gene end was trimmed by 10 bases and the J gene end by 0 bases; junction bases not matched to a gene: 17. This CDR3 comprises 19 residues.

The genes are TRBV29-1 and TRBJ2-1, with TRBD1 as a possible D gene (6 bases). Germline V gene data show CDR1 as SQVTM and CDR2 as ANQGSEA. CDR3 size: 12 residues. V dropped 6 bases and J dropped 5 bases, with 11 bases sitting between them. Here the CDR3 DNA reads TGCAGCGTGGAAACAGGGAACAATGAGCAGTTCTTC. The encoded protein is CSVETGNNEQFF.

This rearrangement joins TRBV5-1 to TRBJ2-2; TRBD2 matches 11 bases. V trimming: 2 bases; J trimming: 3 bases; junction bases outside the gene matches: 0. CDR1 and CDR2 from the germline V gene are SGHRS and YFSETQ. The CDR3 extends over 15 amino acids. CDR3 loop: CASSLLAGDTGELFF. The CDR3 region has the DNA TGCGCCAGCAGCTTACTAGCGGGAGACACCGGGGAGCTGTTTTTT.

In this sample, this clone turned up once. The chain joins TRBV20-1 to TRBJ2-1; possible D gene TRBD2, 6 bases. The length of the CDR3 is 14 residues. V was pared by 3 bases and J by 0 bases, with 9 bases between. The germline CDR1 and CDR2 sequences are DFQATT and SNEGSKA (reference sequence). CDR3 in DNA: TGCAGTGCTAGTGGGCGGGGCTCCTACAATGAGCAGTTCTTC. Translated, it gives CSASGRGSYNEQFF.